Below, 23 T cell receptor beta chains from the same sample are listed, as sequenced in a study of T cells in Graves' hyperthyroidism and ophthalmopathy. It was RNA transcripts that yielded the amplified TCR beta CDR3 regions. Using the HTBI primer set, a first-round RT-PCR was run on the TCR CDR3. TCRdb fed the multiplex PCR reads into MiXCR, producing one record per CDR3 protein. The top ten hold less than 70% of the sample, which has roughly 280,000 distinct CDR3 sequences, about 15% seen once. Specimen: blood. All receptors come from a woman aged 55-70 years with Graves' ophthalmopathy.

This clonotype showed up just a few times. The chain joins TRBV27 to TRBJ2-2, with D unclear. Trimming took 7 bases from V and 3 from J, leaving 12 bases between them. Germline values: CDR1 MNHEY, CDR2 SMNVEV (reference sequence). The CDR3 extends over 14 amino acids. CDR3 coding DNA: TGTGCCAGCAACTCGGCCTGGGACACCGGGGAGCTGTTTTTT. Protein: CASNSAWDTGELFF.

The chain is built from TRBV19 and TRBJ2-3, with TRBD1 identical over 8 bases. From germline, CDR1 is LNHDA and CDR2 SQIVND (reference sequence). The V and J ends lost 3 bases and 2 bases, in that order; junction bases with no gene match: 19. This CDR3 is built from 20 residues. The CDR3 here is CASSMLQRAGGLPLTDTQYF. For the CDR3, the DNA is TGTGCCAGTAGTATGCTACAGAGGGCAGGGGGCTTACCCCTCACAGATACGCAGTATTTT. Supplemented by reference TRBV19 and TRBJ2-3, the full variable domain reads DGGITQSPKYLFRKEGQNVTLSCEQNLNHDAMYWYRQDPGQGLRLIYYSQIVNDFQKGDIAEGYSVSREKKESFPLTVTSAQKNPTAFYLCASSMLQRAGGLPLTDTQYFGPGTRLTVL.

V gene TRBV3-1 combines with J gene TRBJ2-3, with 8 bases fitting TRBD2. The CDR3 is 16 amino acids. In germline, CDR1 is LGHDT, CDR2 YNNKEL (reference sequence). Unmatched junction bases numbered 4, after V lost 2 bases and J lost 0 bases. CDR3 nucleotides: TGTGCCAGCAGCCAACGGGCGGGGGGTAGCACAGATACGCAGTATTTT. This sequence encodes CASSQRAGGSTDTQYF.

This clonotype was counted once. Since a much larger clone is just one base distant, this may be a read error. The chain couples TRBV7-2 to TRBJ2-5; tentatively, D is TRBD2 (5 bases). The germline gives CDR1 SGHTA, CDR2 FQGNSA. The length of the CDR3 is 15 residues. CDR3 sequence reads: CPSSRPTADQETQYF. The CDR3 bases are TGTCCCAGCAGCCGGCCAACAGCGGACCAAGAGACCCAGTACTTC.

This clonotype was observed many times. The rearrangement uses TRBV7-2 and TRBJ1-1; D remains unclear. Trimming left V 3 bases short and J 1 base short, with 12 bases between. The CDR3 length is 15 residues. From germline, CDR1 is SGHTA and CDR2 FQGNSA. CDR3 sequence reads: CASSFRVSANTEAFF. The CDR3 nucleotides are TGTGCCAGCAGCTTTCGGGTGTCGGCGAACACTGAAGCTTTCTTT.

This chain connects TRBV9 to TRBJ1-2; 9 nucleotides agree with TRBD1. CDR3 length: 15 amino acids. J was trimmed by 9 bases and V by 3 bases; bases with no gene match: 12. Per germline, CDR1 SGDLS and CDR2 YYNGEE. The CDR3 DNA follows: TGTGCCAGCAGCGCGGTACAGGGGGCGGTTGCAAGCTACACCTTC. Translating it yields CASSAVQGAVASYTF.

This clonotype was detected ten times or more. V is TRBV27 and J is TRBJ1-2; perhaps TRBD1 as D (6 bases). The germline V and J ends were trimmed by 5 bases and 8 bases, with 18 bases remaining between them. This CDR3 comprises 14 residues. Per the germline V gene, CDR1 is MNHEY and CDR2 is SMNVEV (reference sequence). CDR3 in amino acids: CASSLTGTEGGYTF. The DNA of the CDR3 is TGTGCCAGCAGTCTTACAGGGACCGAAGGAGGCTACACCTTC.

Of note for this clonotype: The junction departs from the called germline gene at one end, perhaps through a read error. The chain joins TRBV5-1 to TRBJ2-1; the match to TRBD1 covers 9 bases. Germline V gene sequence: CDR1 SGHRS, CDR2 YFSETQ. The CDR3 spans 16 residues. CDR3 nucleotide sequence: TGCGCCAGCAGCTTGGTTACGGGACAGGGCTACGATGAGCAGTTCTTC. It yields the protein CASSLVTGQGYDEQFF.

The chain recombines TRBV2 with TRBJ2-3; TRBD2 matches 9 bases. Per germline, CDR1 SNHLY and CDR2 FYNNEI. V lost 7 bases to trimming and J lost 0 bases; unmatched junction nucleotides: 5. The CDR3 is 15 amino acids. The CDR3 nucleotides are TGTGCCAGCAACCGGCGGGAGGGAAGCACAGATACGCAGTATTTT. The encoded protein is CASNRREGSTDTQYF.

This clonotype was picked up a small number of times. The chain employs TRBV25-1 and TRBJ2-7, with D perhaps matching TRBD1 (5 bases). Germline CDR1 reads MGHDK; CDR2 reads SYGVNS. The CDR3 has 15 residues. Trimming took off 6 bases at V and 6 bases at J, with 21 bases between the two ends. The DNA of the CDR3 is TGTGCCAGCAGCCGACAGTTAACCCCCCCCAGCGAGCAGTACTTC. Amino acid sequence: CASSRQLTPPSEQYF.

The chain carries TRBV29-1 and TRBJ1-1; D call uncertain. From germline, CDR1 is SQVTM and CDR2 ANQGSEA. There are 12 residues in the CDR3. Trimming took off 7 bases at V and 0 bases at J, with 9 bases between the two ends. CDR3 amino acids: CSDQTMNTEAFF. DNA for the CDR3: TGCAGCGACCAGACTATGAACACTGAAGCTTTCTTT.

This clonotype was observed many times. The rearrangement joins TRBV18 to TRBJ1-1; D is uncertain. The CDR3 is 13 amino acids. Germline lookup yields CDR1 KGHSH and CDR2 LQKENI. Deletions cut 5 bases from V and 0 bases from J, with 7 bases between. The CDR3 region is CASSDDMNTEAFF. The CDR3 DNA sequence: TGTGCCAGCTCAGACGACATGAACACTGAAGCTTTCTTT.

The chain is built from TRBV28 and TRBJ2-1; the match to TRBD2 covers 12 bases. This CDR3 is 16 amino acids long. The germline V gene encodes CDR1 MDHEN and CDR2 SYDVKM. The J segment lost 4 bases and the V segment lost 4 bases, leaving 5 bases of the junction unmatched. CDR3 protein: CASSSRLAGAYNEQFF. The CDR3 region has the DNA TGTGCCAGCAGTTCCCGACTAGCGGGAGCTTACAATGAGCAGTTCTTC. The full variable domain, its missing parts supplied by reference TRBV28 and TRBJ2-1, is DVKVTQSSRYLVKRTGEKVFLECVQDMDHENMFWYRQDPGLGLRLIYFSYDVKMKEKGDIPEGYSVSREKKERFSLILESASTNQTSMYLCASSSRLAGAYNEQFFGPGTRLTVL.

The CDR3 DNA reads as TGTGCCAGCACCCGACAGGGGGGGCACGGGTCACCCCTCCACTTT. This translates into CASTRQGGHGSPLHF. This sequence joins TRBV6-1 and TRBJ1-6; 9 bases align to TRBD1. The CDR3 sequence is 15 residues long. After removal of 7 bases from V and 10 bases from J, the junction contained 11 bases not matched to a gene. Germline values: CDR1 MNHNS, CDR2 SASEGT.

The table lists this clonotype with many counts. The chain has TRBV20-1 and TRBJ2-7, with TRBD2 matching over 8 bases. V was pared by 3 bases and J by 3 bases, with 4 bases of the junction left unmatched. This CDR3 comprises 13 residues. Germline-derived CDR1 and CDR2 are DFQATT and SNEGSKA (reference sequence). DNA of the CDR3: TGCAGTGCTAGCAAAAGCGGGAGCTACGAGCAGTACTTC. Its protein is CSASKSGSYEQYF.

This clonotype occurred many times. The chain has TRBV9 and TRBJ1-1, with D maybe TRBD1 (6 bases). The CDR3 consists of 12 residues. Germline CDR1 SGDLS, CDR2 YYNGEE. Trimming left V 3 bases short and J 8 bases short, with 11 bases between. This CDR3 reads CASSDQTGEAFF. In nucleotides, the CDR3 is TGTGCCAGCAGCGATCAGACAGGAGAAGCTTTCTTT.

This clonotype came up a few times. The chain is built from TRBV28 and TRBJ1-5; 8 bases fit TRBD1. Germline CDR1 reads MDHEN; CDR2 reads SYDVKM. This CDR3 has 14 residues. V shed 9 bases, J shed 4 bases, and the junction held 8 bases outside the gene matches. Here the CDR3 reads CASATDRENQPQHF. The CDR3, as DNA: TGTGCCAGTGCCACGGACAGGGAGAATCAGCCCCAGCATTTT.

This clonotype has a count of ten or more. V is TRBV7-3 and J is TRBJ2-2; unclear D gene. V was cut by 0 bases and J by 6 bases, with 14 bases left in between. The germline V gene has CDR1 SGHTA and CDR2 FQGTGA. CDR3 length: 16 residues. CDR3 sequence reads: CASSLTGQPGSGELFF. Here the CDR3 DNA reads TGTGCCAGCAGCTTAACGGGCCAGCCCGGTTCCGGGGAGCTGTTTTTT.

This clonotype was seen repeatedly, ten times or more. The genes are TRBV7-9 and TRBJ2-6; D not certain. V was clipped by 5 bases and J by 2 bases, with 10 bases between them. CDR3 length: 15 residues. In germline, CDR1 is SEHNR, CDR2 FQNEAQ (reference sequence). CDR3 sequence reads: CASSAELAGANVLTF. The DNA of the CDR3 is TGTGCCAGCAGCGCAGAGCTGGCTGGGGCCAACGTCCTGACTTTC.

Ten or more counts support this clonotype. CDR3 nucleotides: TGTGCCAGCAGTGAAGCTCCCGGGATCAGTCCAGGGGGCGCGGGCACAGATACGCAGTATTTT. Translating it yields CASSEAPGISPGGAGTDTQYF. The chain is built from TRBV2 and TRBJ2-3, with 8 bases that match TRBD1. The CDR3 totals 21 residues. Germline V gene data show CDR1 as SNHLY and CDR2 as FYNNEI. The V and J ends lost 0 bases and 1 base, in that order; junction bases with no gene match: 18.

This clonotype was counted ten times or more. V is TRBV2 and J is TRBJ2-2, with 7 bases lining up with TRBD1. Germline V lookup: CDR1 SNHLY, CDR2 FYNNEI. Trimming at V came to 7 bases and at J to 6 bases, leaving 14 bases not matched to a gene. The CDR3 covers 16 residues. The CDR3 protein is CASTLGTAFSPGELFF. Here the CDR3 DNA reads TGTGCCAGCACCCTTGGGACAGCTTTTAGTCCCGGGGAGCTGTTTTTT. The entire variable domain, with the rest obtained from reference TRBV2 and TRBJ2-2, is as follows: EPEVTQTPSHQVTQMGQEVILRCVPISNHLYFYWYRQILGQKVEFLVSFYNNEISEKSEIFDDQFSVERPDGSNFTLKIRSTKLEDSAMYFCASTLGTAFSPGELFFGEGSRLTVL.

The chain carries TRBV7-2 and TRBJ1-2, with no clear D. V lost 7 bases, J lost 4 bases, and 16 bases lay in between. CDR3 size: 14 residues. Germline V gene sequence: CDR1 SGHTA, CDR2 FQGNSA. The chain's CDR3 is CASTRLDGFYGYTF. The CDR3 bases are TGTGCCAGCACCCGCCTGGACGGCTTCTATGGCTACACCTTC.

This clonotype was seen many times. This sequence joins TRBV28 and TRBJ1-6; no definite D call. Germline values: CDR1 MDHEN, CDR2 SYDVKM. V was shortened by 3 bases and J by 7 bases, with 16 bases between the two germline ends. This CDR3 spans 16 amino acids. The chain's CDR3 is CASSLRAKTRNSPLHF. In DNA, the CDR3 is TGTGCCAGCAGTTTGCGGGCAAAGACACGGAATTCACCCCTCCACTTT.